This T cell receptor beta chain was recovered during a study of monozygotic twins with inflammatory bowel disease. General study points: Twins with IBD were found to have lower TCRbeta diversity (inverse Simpson) than healthy co-twins.

The V gene's germline CDR1 is SQVTM and CDR2 ANQGSEA. The CDR3 extends over 12 amino acids. Concerning this clonotype itself: The antigen is undetermined.

After re-calling the 5' RACE reads, TCRdb lists one entry per CDR3 protein, DNA absent. The sample table sets out about 160,000 distinct CDR3 sequences. Sequenced input: blood. V is TRBV29-1 and J is TRBJ2-5. The clonotype comes from a human donor with ulcerative colitis or Crohn's disease, or a healthy co-twin of an affected twin (not recorded which). CDR3 residues: CSVDEGGETQYF.